This T cell receptor (beta chain) came from a study of OX40 agonist ivuxolimab in advanced cancers. Whole-study findings and limits: Normalized T-cell clonal expansion was also low in some nonresponders.

This clone was seen only once. The antigen remains unidentified. Some clones are missing from TCRdb's copy, which holds only in-frame ones; the method was immunoSEQ multiplex PCR. This sample has 60,000 to 65,000 clones, with 85% to 95% found just once. The CDR3 contains 18 residues. V gave up 3 bases and J gave up 8 bases; unmatched junction bases: 19. The chain couples TRBV23-1 to TRBJ1-2, with 9 bases fitting TRBD1. TRBV23-1 is identified as an open reading frame with a role that is uncertain. This material consisted of CD4+ or CD8+ T cells sorted from blood, taken in a trial of the OX40 agonist ivuxolimab. This clonotype was sampled from an adult with an advanced solid tumor such as melanoma, head and neck, liver or kidney cancer. CDR3 sequence: CASSHPDLGTRDRDGYTF. The CDR3 coding sequence is TGCGCCAGCAGTCACCCTGATCTGGGTACGCGGGACAGGGACGGCTACACCTTC.